This is a list of T cell receptor beta chains from one sample in a study of cytomegalovirus exposure and HLA in healthy donors. The method was immunoSEQ multiplex PCR; TCRdb's version includes in-frame clones alone and lacks a portion of them. The sample records roughly 280,000 clones, approximately 70% being singletons. The sample comprised PBMCs. The receptors were sampled from a female donor in good health and CMV-seronegative. Both conserved end residues are part of each CDR3. D genes are given only for firm matches. Clone size appears in some rows only: once, few, many, or a class for an expanded clone.

J gene: TRBJ2-7
D gene: NA
V gene: TRBV28
clone size: NA
CDR3 protein: CASSLFGGLDYEQYF
CDR3 DNA: TGTGCCAGCAGTTTATTCGGCGGGTTGGACTACGAGCAGTACTTC

J gene: TRBJ2-3
D gene: TRBD2
V gene: TRBV5-1
clone size: NA
CDR3 protein: CATNTDSGSTQYF
CDR3 DNA: TGCGCCACCAACACAGATAGCGGGAGTACGCAGTATTTT

J gene: TRBJ2-2
D gene: NA
V gene: TRBV6-5
clone size: NA
CDR3 protein: CASSYGAGWTGELFF
CDR3 DNA: TGTGCCAGCAGTTACGGGGCGGGGTGGACCGGGGAGCTGTTTTTT

J gene: TRBJ1-3
D gene: NA
V gene: TRBV5-1
clone size: NA
CDR3 protein: CASSLVGVEGLGNTIYF
CDR3 DNA: TGCGCCAGCAGCTTGGTGGGCGTCGAGGGCCTTGGAAACACCATATATTTT

J gene: TRBJ2-2
D gene: TRBD2
V gene: TRBV7-9
clone size: NA
CDR3 protein: CASSPNRGTSGIDGELFF
CDR3 DNA: TGTGCCAGCAGCCCAAATAGAGGGACTAGCGGGATCGACGGGGAGCTGTTTTTT

J gene: TRBJ2-2
D gene: NA
V gene: TRBV7-2
clone size: few
CDR3 protein: CASSLFRTGELFF
CDR3 DNA: TGTGCCAGCAGCTTATTCCGCACCGGGGAGCTGTTTTTT

J gene: TRBJ2-3
D gene: NA
V gene: TRBV7-2
clone size: NA
CDR3 protein: CASSSIGQYLRDTQYF
CDR3 DNA: TGTGCCAGCAGCTCAATTGGACAGTACCTGAGGGATACGCAGTATTTT

J gene: TRBJ2-5
D gene: NA
V gene: TRBV2
clone size: NA
CDR3 protein: CASSEMGTQETQYF
CDR3 DNA: TGTGCCAGCAGTGAAATGGGGACTCAAGAGACCCAGTACTTC

J gene: TRBJ2-7
D gene: TRBD2
V gene: TRBV28
clone size: NA
CDR3 protein: CAGGTSGRGEQYF
CDR3 DNA: TGTGCCGGGGGGACTAGCGGGAGGGGCGAGCAGTACTTC

J gene: TRBJ1-5
D gene: TRBD1
V gene: TRBV4-1
clone size: NA
CDR3 protein: CASSQVAGGDEGRKRPQHF
CDR3 DNA: TGCGCCAGCAGCCAAGTTGCAGGGGGCGACGAAGGGAGAAAGCGGCCCCAGCATTTT